Presented here are 20 T cell receptor beta chains from one specimen sequenced in a study of T cell responses to AZD1222 COVID-19 vaccine. Using immunoSEQ multiplex PCR, the repertoire was profiled, and TCRdb retains in-frame clones only, with some absent. The sample holds roughly 100,000 clones, 88% seen once. The source material was peripheral blood, sampled 28 days after the second AZD1222 dose. The receptors come from an adult who received the AZD1222 COVID-19 vaccine.

This chain uses TRBV3-1 (or the pseudogene TRBV3-2) with TRBJ1-2; the D gene is possibly TRBD1 (5 bases). The CDR3 extends over 14 amino acids. V shed 4 bases and J shed 3 bases, with 12 bases lying between them. Germline CDR1 is LGHDT and CDR2 is YNNKEL (reference sequence). CDR3 coding DNA: TGTGCCAGCAGCCGTTGGGGGGATGACTATGGCTACACCTTC. Its translation: CASSRWGDDYGYTF.

The sample holds one count of this clone. The V call is TRBV27, the J call TRBJ2-7, with TRBD2 matching over 12 bases. J lost 4 bases, V lost 4 bases, and 5 bases had no gene match. The CDR3 consists of 15 residues. From germline, CDR1 is MNHEY and CDR2 SMNVEV (reference sequence). The CDR3 DNA reads as TGTGCCAGCAGTTCTCCGACTAGCGGGAGATACGAGCAGTACTTC. Translating it yields CASSSPTSGRYEQYF.

Only one count was recorded for this clone. The rearrangement joins TRBV21-1 to TRBJ2-1; TRBD2, the table's D call, lacks a check against the DNA. TRBV21-1 is designated a pseudogene. This CDR3 has 16 amino acids. This chain's CDR3 is CASSKTELAGENEQFF. In DNA form, the CDR3 reads TGTGCCAGCAGCAAAACCGAATTAGCGGGAGAGAATGAGCAGTTCTTC.

The chain couples TRBV5-1 to TRBJ2-2, with 12 bases identical to TRBD1. This CDR3 comprises 20 residues. After removal of 0 bases from V and 0 bases from J, the junction contained 9 bases not matched to a gene. The germline CDR1 and CDR2 sequences are SGHRS and YFSETQ. This chain's CDR3 is CASSLAGTGGPLANTGELFF. The CDR3 region has the DNA TGCGCCAGCAGCTTGGCCGGGACAGGGGGCCCGCTAGCGAACACCGGGGAGCTGTTTTTT. Filled out from reference TRBV5-1 and TRBJ2-2, the complete variable domain reads KAGVTQTPRYLIKTRGQQVTLSCSPISGHRSVSWYQQTPGQGLQFLFEYFSETQRNKGNFPGRFSGRQFSNSRSEMNVSTLELGDSALYLCASSLAGTGGPLANTGELFFGEGSRLTVL.

The rearrangement joins TRBV28 to TRBJ1-2, with 9 nucleotides matching TRBD1. The junction had 7 bases not matched to a gene; V was cut back by 2 bases and J by 9 bases. Germline V gene sequence: CDR1 MDHEN, CDR2 SYDVKM. CDR3 length: 14 amino acids. CDR3 sequence: CASSLRDRDNRYTF. In DNA form, the CDR3 reads TGTGCCAGCAGTTTACGGGACAGGGACAACCGCTACACCTTC.

The CDR3 sequence is CATNLYSNQPQHF. As DNA, the CDR3 is TGTGCCACCAACCTGTATAGCAATCAGCCCCAGCATTTT. This chain connects TRBV28 to TRBJ1-5; D gene unclear. This CDR3 spans 13 amino acids. Germline V gene data show CDR1 as MDHEN and CDR2 as SYDVKM. Deletions cut 10 bases from V and 0 bases from J, with 10 bases between.

J is TRBJ2-3 and V is TRBV19, with D possibly being TRBD1 (7 bases). Per the germline V gene, CDR1 is LNHDA and CDR2 is SQIVND (reference sequence). V was trimmed by 7 bases and J by 2 bases, leaving 13 bases between them. CDR3 length equals 14 residues. The CDR3 DNA sequence: TGTGCCAGTAACCCAGGGGGGAACACAGATACGCAGTATTTT. It encodes CASNPGGNTDTQYF.

The J gene is TRBJ1-6, the V gene TRBV3-1 (or the pseudogene TRBV3-2); possible D gene TRBD1, 5 bases. Germline lookup yields CDR1 LGHDT and CDR2 YNNKEL (reference sequence). CDR3 size: 14 residues. Trimming took off 4 bases at V and 10 bases at J, with 14 bases between the two ends. DNA for the CDR3: TGTGCCAGCAGCCGCAGGGACCGAAACTCACCCCTCCACTTT. This codes for CASSRRDRNSPLHF.

This sequence joins TRBV10-3 and TRBJ2-3; 15 nucleotides match TRBD2. Germline CDR1 and CDR2: ENHRY and SYGVKD. The CDR3 consists of 15 residues. The V gene end was trimmed by 9 bases and the J gene end by 4 bases; junction bases not matched to a gene: 5. CDR3 DNA sequence: TGTGCCATTAGGACTAGCGGGAGGGCCCCAGATACGCAGTATTTT. It translates to CAIRTSGRAPDTQYF.

The chain joins TRBV5-1 to TRBJ1-1; a weak D match, TRBD1 (5 bases). This CDR3 contains 13 residues. Germline loops: CDR1 SGHRS, CDR2 YFSETQ. V was trimmed by 2 bases and J by 6 bases, leaving 11 bases between them. CDR3 residues: CASSLRQGPEAFF. For the CDR3, the DNA is TGCGCCAGCAGCTTACGGCAGGGCCCTGAAGCTTTCTTT. Full variable domain (remainder filled in from reference TRBV5-1 and TRBJ1-1): KAGVTQTPRYLIKTRGQQVTLSCSPISGHRSVSWYQQTPGQGLQFLFEYFSETQRNKGNFPGRFSGRQFSNSRSEMNVSTLELGDSALYLCASSLRQGPEAFFGQGTRLTVV.

The V gene is TRBV28, the J gene TRBJ2-7; tentatively, D is TRBD2 (6 bases). V lost 3 bases and J 4 bases, leaving 7 bases between the germline ends. The CDR3 consists of 12 residues. Per germline, CDR1 MDHEN and CDR2 SYDVKM. The CDR3 DNA reads TGTGCCAGCAGTTTCCGGGAGTACGAGCAGTACTTC. Its translation: CASSFREYEQYF.

Note on this clone: Other DNA variants within this sample encode the same CDR3. The chain carries TRBV11-2 and TRBJ1-1, with TRBD1 matching over 9 bases. Germline values: CDR1 SGHAT, CDR2 FQNNGV. V lost 0 bases to trimming and J lost 4 bases; unmatched junction nucleotides: 3. CDR3 length equals 15 residues. CDR3 amino acids: CASSLEGTGSTEAFF. The CDR3 DNA reads as TGTGCCAGCAGCTTAGAGGGGACAGGGAGCACTGAAGCTTTCTTT.

The chain joins TRBV3-1 (or the pseudogene TRBV3-2) to TRBJ2-7; 13 nucleotides agree with TRBD2. The V segment lost 8 bases and the J segment 2 bases; nucleotides outside the gene matches: 3. Germline V gene lookup returns CDR1 LGHDT and CDR2 YNNKEL (reference sequence). The CDR3 spans 14 residues. CDR3 protein: CASGGTSGTYEQYF. DNA for the CDR3: TGTGCCAGCGGGGGGACTAGCGGGACCTACGAGCAGTACTTC.

V gene TRBV10-1 combines with J gene TRBJ2-5; D uncertain. The CDR3 runs to 14 residues. The germline CDR1 and CDR2 sequences are WNHNN and SYGVQD (reference sequence). V was cut by 2 bases and J by 4 bases, with 11 bases left in between. CDR3 amino acids: CASSEDLGGETQYF. The CDR3 DNA is TGCGCCAGCAGTGAGGACCTAGGTGGAGAGACCCAGTACTTC.

The CDR3 sequence is CASGSYEQYF. Written as DNA, the CDR3 is TGTGCCAGCGGGAGCTACGAGCAGTACTTC. The V and J genes are TRBV7-9 and TRBJ2-7; perhaps TRBD2 as D (5 bases). Trimming removed 8 bases at V and 3 bases at J, with 5 bases between. CDR3 length: 10 amino acids. Germline CDR1 and CDR2: SEHNR and FQNEAQ (reference sequence).

The chain employs TRBV5-1 and TRBJ2-2, with 8 bases lining up with TRBD2. V was clipped by 3 bases and J by 5 bases; unmatched bases: 9. The CDR3 consists of 16 residues. Germline V CDR1 and CDR2: SGHRS, YFSETQ. The CDR3 coding sequence is TGCGCCAGCAGCTCTTCCGGGACGGGAGGGACCGGGGAGCTGTTTTTT. Amino acid sequence: CASSSSGTGGTGELFF.

This clone was found a few times. The rearrangement uses TRBV6-1 and TRBJ1-5; D is unclear. CDR3 length equals 15 residues. Trimming cost V 2 bases and J 4 bases, with 12 bases left between them. Germline lookup yields CDR1 MNHNS and CDR2 SASEGT. Here the CDR3 DNA reads TGTGCCAGCAGTGAATTGATCAGCCAGAATCAGCCCCAGCATTTT. Residues: CASSELISQNQPQHF.

This chain uses TRBV5-1 with TRBJ2-1; no clear D. CDR3 length equals 17 residues. The germline CDR1 and CDR2 sequences are SGHRS and YFSETQ. Trimming shortened V by 0 bases and J by 1 base, and 14 bases separated the two germline ends. This chain's CDR3 is CASSLEALGRSYNEQFF. The CDR3 DNA is TGCGCCAGCAGCTTGGAGGCGCTAGGAAGGTCCTACAATGAGCAGTTCTTC.

The chain has TRBV27 and TRBJ2-3; 8 bases agree with TRBD1. Germline V CDR1 and CDR2: MNHEY, SMNVEV (reference sequence). CDR3 length: 14 amino acids. V lost 8 bases to trimming and J lost 5 bases; unmatched junction nucleotides: 9. The DNA of the CDR3 is TGTGCCAGCGGAAGAGGACAGGGCATAGATACGCAGTATTTT. It codes for CASGRGQGIDTQYF.

The V call is TRBV9, the J call TRBJ2-1, with TRBD2 as a possible D gene (6 bases). V dropped 2 bases and J dropped 0 bases, with 12 bases sitting between them. The CDR3 length is 16 residues. CDR1 and CDR2 from the germline V gene are SGDLS and YYNGEE. The CDR3 sequence: CASSVGTPSSYNEQFF. CDR3 bases: TGTGCCAGCAGCGTCGGGACTCCCAGCTCCTACAATGAGCAGTTCTTC.